The 8 T cell receptor beta chains listed next were all sequenced from one sample in a study of T cells in Graves' hyperthyroidism and ophthalmopathy. RNA transcripts provided the source from which TCR beta CDR3 regions were amplified. During a first-round RT-PCR of the TCR CDR3, the HTBI primer set was used. TCRdb passed the multiplex PCR reads through MiXCR, listing each CDR3 protein once. The table has 450,000 to 500,000 distinct CDR3 sequences, about 22% seen once; the top ten hold under 55%. Sequencing input: blood. The receptors shown here come from a woman aged 70 to 79 with Graves' ophthalmopathy.

This clonotype was seen at least ten times. This chain joins TRBV11-2 and TRBJ2-3, with D possibly matching TRBD2 (5 bases). V was shortened by 4 bases and J by 4 bases, with 24 bases between the two germline ends. The length of the CDR3 is 18 residues. CDR1 SGHAT and CDR2 FQNNGV come from the germline V gene. CDR3 nucleotides: TGTGCCAGCAGCTGGCGCGGGCCGGAGGTCATACTCCCAGATACGCAGTATTTT. Amino acids: CASSWRGPEVILPDTQYF.

This clonotype was seen a few times. The chain links TRBV7-2 to TRBJ1-5, with D tentatively TRBD1 (5 bases). CDR1 SGHTA and CDR2 FQGNSA come from the germline V gene. This CDR3 has 15 residues. The germline V and J ends were trimmed by 4 bases and 0 bases, with 10 bases remaining between them. The CDR3: CASSSKGYSNQPQHF. The CDR3 DNA follows: TGTGCCAGCAGCTCGAAGGGGTATAGCAATCAGCCCCAGCATTTT.

This clonotype has more than one count but fewer than ten. This chain links TRBV6-1 with TRBJ2-1; D unresolved. The CDR3 extends over 15 amino acids. Trimming removed 6 bases from V and 4 bases from J, with 16 bases in between. Looked up from germline, CDR1 is MNHNS and CDR2 is SASEGT. For the CDR3, the DNA is TGTGCCAGCAGGGTCACTTTTTCGGGTTACAATGAGCAGTTCTTC. Protein sequence: CASRVTFSGYNEQFF.

V gene TRBV19 combines with J gene TRBJ1-1; weak D call: TRBD1 (6 bases). The germline CDR1 and CDR2 sequences are LNHDA and SQIVND (reference sequence). V was cut by 3 bases and J by 0 bases, with 8 bases left in between. The CDR3 sequence is 14 residues long. CDR3 nucleotide sequence: TGTGCCAGTAGTATGCAGGGGCTGAACACTGAAGCTTTCTTT. Encoded protein: CASSMQGLNTEAFF.

This clonotype came up a few times. The chain joins TRBV28 to TRBJ2-7; 7 bases are a match to TRBD1. This CDR3 is built from 14 residues. Per germline, CDR1 MDHEN and CDR2 SYDVKM. The ends lost 6 bases at V and 7 bases at J; junction bases unmatched: 12. As DNA, the CDR3 is TGTGCCAGCAGGCAGGGGGACAGATCTACGGAGCAGTACTTC. It yields the protein CASRQGDRSTEQYF.

This clonotype was seen many times. V is TRBV12-3 or TRBV12-4 and J is TRBJ2-7, with D possibly being TRBD2 (6 bases). The CDR3 has 14 residues. V lost 2 bases and J lost 2, with 10 bases in between. CDR3 in DNA: TGTGCCAGCAGTTTATCGGGACTCACCTACGAGCAGTACTTC. It yields the protein CASSLSGLTYEQYF.

This clonotype has at least ten counts. V is TRBV13 and J is TRBJ2-3; 10 positions agree with TRBD2. Losses at the gene ends were 4 bases for V and 2 bases for J; bases not matched to a gene: 3. Germline CDR1 is PRHDT and CDR2 is FYEKMQ (reference sequence). The CDR3 consists of 15 residues. The CDR3 is CASSSGLAATDTQYF. The DNA for the CDR3 is TGTGCCAGCAGCTCCGGACTAGCGGCCACAGATACGCAGTATTTT.

The table lists this clonotype with a few counts. This chain uses TRBV3-1 with TRBJ2-1; D assignment may be TRBD1 or TRBD2 (5 bases each). The germline V gene encodes CDR1 LGHDT and CDR2 YNNKEL (reference sequence). The length of the CDR3 is 13 residues. V was clipped by 4 bases and J by 3 bases, with 7 bases between them. CDR3 amino acids: CASSRDDYNEQFF. CDR3 DNA: TGTGCCAGCAGCCGGGACGACTACAATGAGCAGTTCTTC.